This T cell receptor beta chain was profiled in a study of monozygotic twins with inflammatory bowel disease. Study-level findings and limits: Telling different T cell subtypes apart from each other was not possible.

The blood volume drawn from each donor was approximately 2.5 ml. Skipping T cell sorting, the study isolated total RNA directly from whole blood. Eight separate reactions per sample served to make cDNA. No DNA is given; TCRdb re-called the 5' RACE reads and lists each CDR3 protein once. In all, the sample yields roughly 150,000 distinct CDR3 sequences. With respect to this clonotype: Its antigen is not identified.

The sample taken for sequencing was blood. The TCR originated in a human donor with ulcerative colitis or Crohn's disease, or a healthy co-twin of an affected twin (not recorded which).

CDR3 sequence: CSAPIAGGSYNEQFF. The chain carries TRBV20-1 and TRBJ2-1; there is no DNA to check the TCRdb D call of TRBD2. The CDR3 loop spans 15 amino acids. CDR1 and CDR2 (germline): DFQATT, SNEGSKA (reference sequence).